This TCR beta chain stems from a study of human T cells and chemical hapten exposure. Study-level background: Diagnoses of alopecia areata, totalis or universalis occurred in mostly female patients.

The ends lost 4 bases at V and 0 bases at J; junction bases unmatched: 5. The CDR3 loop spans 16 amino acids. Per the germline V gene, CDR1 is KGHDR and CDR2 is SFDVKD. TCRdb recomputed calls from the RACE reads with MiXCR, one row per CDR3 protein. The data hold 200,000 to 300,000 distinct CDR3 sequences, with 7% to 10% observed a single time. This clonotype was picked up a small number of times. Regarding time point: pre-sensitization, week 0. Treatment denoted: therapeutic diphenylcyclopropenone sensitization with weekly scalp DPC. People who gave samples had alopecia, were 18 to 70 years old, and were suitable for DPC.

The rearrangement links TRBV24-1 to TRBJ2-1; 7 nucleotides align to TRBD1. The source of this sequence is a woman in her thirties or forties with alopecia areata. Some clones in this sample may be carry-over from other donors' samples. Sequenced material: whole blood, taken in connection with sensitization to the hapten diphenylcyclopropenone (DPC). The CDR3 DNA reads TGTGCCACCAGTGACGGGACAGTGAGCTCCTACAATGAGCAGTTCTTC. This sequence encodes CATSDGTVSSYNEQFF.